The 3 T cell receptor beta chains below come from one sample, sequenced in a study of blood T cell repertoires in COVID-19. Profiled with immunoSEQ multiplex PCR; TCRdb holds only in-frame clones, not every one. The data contain 250,000 to 350,000 clones, 90% of them singletons. The sequencing input was peripheral blood. The receptors shown here come from a woman in her fifties or sixties with COVID-19, enrolled during active disease.

V gene TRBV19 combines with J gene TRBJ1-6; D is possibly TRBD1 (6 bases). The CDR3 covers 15 residues. V lost 3 bases, J lost 10 bases, and 16 bases lay in between. In germline, CDR1 is LNHDA, CDR2 SQIVND (reference sequence). In DNA form, the CDR3 reads TGTGCCAGTAGTATCGGAAACAGGGAAGGCTCACCCCTCCACTTT. Amino acid sequence: CASSIGNREGSPLHF.

The table lists this clone with a count of one. The chain joins TRBV9 to TRBJ2-5, with 9 bases matching TRBD2. The CDR3 runs 14 residues. Germline V gene sequence: CDR1 SGDLS, CDR2 YYNGEE. J was trimmed by 3 bases and V by 6 bases; bases with no gene match: 6. This chain's CDR3 is CASNVAGAKETQYF. In nucleotides, the CDR3 is TGTGCCAGCAATGTAGCGGGAGCGAAAGAGACCCAGTACTTC.

The chain has TRBV27 and TRBJ1-1; the D is unclear. The germline V gene encodes CDR1 MNHEY and CDR2 SMNVEV (reference sequence). Deletions cut 8 bases from V and 4 bases from J, with 17 bases between. The CDR3 loop spans 14 amino acids. DNA for the CDR3: TGTGCCAGCTCTTTGGCTCTCCGGAGCACTGAAGCTTTCTTT. Residues: CASSLALRSTEAFF.